The TCR beta chain under discussion was sequenced for a study of T-cell memory formation after mild COVID-19. At the level of the study: TCR clusters largely stayed donor specific. Study results and limitations: Chiefly within CM and EM were the contracting CD4+ clones; CD8+ ones were within EMRA.

Regarding this clonotype: Its specificity is not known.

The V and J ends lost 5 bases and 6 bases, in that order; junction bases with no gene match: 6. The CDR3 is 14 residues long. Employing constant-segment primers, 5'RACE generated TCR alpha and TCR beta cDNA libraries bearing sample barcodes and UMIs. TCRdb re-derived calls from the 5' RACE reads in MiXCR, one entry per CDR3 protein. The data contain about 240,000 distinct CDR3 sequences, 8% to 10% of them singletons. Sequences were obtained from PBMCs or a T cell subset sorted from them (not recorded which). The chain has TRBV12-3 or TRBV12-4 and TRBJ1-5; 8 bases line up with TRBD1. This receptor was taken from a man aged 18 to 30 who had mild COVID-19 (a few samples of this study predate the infection). Cell type and time point are not known. Here the CDR3 DNA reads TGTGCCAGCAGTGCGGCAGGGGGCAGTCAGCCCCAGCATTTT. The encoded protein is CASSAAGGSQPQHF.